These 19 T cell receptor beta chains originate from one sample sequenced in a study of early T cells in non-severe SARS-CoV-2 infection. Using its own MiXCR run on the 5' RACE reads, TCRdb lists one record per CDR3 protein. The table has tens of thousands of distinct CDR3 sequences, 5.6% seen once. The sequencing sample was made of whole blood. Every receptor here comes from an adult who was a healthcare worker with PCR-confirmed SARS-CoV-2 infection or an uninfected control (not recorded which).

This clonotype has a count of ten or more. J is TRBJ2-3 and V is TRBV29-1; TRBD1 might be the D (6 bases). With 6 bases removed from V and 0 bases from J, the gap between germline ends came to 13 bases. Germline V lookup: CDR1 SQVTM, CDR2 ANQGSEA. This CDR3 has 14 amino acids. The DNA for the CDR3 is TGCAGCGTCCTGACAGGACTCAGCACAGATACGCAGTATTTT. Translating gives CSVLTGLSTDTQYF.

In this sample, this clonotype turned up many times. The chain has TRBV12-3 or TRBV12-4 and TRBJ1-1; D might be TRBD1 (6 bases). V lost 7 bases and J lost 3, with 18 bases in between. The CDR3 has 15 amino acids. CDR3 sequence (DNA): TGTGCCAGCAATCCAAAGGGGGGGAGGCACACTGAAGCTTTCTTT. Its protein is CASNPKGGRHTEAFF.

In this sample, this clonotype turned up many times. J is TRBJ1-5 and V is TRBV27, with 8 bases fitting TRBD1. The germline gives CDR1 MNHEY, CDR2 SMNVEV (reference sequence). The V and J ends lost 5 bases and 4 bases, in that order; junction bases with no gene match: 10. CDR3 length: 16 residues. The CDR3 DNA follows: TGTGCCAGCAGTCCCCGAATGGGGACAGGTAATCAGCCCCAGCATTTT. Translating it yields CASSPRMGTGNQPQHF.

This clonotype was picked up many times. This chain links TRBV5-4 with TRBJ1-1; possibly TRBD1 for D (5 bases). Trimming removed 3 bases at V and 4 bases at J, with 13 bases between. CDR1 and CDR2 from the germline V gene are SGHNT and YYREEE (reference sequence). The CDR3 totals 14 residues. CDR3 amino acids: CASSWAGTVTEAFF. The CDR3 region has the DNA TGTGCCAGCAGCTGGGCGGGGACGGTCACTGAAGCTTTCTTT.

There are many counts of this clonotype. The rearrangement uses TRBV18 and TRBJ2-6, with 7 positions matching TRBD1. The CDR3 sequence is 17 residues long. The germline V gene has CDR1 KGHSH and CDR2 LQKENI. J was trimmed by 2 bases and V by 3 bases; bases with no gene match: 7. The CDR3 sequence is CASSPYTRGTGANVLTF. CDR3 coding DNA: TGTGCCAGCTCACCTTACACCAGGGGGACTGGGGCCAACGTCCTGACTTTC. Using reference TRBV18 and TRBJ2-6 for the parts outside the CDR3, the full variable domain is NAGVMQNPRHLVRRRGQEARLRCSPMKGHSHVYWYRQLPEEGLKFMVYLQKENIIDESGMPKERFSAEFPKEGPSILRIQQVVRGDSAAYFCASSPYTRGTGANVLTFGAGSRLTVL.

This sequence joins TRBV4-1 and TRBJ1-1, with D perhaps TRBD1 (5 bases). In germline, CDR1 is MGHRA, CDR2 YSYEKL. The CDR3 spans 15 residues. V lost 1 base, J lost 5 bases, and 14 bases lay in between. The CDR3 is CASSQASRVATEAFF. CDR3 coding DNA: TGCGCCAGCAGCCAAGCGTCCAGGGTTGCTACTGAAGCTTTCTTT.

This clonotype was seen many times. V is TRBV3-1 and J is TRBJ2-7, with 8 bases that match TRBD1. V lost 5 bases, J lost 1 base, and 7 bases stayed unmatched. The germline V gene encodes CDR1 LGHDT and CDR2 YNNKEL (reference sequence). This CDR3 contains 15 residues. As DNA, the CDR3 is TGTGCCAGCAGCTTCCTCGGACAGGGTTCCTACGAGCAGTACTTC. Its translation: CASSFLGQGSYEQYF.

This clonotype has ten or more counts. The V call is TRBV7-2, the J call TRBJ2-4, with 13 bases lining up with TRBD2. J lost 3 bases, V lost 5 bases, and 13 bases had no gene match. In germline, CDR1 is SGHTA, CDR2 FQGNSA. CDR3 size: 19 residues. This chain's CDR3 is CASSRGLAGVSRVKNIQYF. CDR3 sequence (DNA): TGTGCCAGCAGCCGCGGACTAGCGGGGGTTTCACGGGTCAAAAACATTCAGTACTTC.

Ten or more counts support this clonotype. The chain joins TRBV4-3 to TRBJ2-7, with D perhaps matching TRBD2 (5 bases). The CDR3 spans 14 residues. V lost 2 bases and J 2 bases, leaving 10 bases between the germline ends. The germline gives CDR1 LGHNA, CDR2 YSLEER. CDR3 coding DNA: TGCGCCAGCAGCCAATCGTGGCGGGCCTACGAGCAGTACTTC. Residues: CASSQSWRAYEQYF.

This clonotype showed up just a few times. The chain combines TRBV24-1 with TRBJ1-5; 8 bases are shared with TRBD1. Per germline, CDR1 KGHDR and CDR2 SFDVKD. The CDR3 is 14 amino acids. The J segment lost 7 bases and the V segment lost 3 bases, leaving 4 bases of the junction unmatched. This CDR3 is CATSDPTGGQPQHF. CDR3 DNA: TGTGCCACCAGTGATCCCACAGGGGGGCAGCCCCAGCATTTT.

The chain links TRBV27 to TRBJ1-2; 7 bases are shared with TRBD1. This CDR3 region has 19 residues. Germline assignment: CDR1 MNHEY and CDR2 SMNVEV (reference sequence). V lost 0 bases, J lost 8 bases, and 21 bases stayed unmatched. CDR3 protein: CASSLSIGGTRQGLSGYTF. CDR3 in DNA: TGTGCCAGCAGTTTATCGATAGGTGGAACCCGACAGGGCCTCAGCGGCTACACCTTC.

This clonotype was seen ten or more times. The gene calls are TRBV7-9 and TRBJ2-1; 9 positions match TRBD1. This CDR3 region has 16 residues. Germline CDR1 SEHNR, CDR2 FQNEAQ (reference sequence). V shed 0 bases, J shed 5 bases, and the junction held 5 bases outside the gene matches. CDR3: CASSLAGQGINNEQFF. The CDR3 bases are TGTGCCAGCAGCTTAGCGGGACAGGGAATTAACAATGAGCAGTTCTTC.

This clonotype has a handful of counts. The CDR3 DNA is TGTGCCAGCAGCGCCAGTGGGGGACGGCTTATAGAAAAACTGTTTTTT. Translation: CASSASGGRLIEKLFF. The genes are TRBV9 and TRBJ1-4; tentatively, D is TRBD1 (5 bases). Trimming took off 3 bases at V and 8 bases at J, with 20 bases between the two ends. Germline values: CDR1 SGDLS, CDR2 YYNGEE. The CDR3 consists of 16 residues.

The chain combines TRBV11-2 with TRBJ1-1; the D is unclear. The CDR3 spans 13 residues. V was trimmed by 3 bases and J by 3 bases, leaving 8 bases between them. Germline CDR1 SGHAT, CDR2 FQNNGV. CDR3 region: CASSFNGHTEAFF. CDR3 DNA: TGTGCCAGCAGCTTTAACGGACACACTGAAGCTTTCTTT.

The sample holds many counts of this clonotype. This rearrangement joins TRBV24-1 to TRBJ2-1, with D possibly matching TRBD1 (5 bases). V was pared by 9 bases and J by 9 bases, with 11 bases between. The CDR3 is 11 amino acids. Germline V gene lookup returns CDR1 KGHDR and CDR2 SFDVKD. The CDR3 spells CATGTGFEQFF. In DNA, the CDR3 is TGTGCCACCGGAACAGGTTTTGAGCAGTTCTTC.

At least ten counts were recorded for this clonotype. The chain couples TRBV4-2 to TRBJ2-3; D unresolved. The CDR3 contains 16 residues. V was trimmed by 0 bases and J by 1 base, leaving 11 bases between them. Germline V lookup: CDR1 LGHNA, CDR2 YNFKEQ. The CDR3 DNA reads TGTGCCAGCAGCCAAGAGACACTTCCACGCACAGATACGCAGTATTTT. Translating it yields CASSQETLPRTDTQYF.

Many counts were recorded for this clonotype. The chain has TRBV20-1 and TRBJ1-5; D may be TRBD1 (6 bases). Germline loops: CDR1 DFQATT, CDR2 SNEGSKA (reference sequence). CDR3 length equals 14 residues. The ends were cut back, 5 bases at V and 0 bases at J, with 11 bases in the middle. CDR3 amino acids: CSASRDNSNQPQHF. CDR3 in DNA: TGCAGTGCTTCCAGGGACAATAGCAATCAGCCCCAGCATTTT.

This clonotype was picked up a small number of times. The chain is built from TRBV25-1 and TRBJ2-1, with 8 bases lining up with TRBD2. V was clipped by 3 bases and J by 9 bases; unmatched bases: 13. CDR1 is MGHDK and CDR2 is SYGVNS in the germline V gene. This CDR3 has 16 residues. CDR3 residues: CASSDPGRALVGEQFF. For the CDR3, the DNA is TGTGCCAGCAGTGACCCCGGGAGGGCCTTAGTGGGTGAGCAGTTCTTC.

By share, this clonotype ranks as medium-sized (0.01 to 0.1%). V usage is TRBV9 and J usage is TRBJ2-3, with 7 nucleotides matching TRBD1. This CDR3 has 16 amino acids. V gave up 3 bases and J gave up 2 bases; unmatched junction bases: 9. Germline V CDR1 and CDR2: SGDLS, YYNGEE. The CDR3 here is CASSDVGTAITDTQYF. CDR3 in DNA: TGTGCCAGCAGCGATGTTGGGACAGCCATCACAGATACGCAGTATTTT.